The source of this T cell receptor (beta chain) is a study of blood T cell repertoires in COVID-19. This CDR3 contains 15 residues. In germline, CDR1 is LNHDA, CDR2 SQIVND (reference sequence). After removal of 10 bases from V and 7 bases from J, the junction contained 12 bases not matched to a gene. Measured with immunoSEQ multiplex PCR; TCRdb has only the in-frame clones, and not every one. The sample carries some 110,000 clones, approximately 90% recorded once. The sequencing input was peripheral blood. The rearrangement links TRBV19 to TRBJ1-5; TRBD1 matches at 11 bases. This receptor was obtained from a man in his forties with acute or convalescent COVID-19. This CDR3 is CATQSGGQGVQPQHF. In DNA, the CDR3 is TGTGCCACTCAATCGGGGGGACAGGGGGTCCAGCCCCAGCATTTT.